The sample holds many counts of the clone carrying this T cell receptor beta chain. Molecules of cDNA were individually given unique molecular identifiers that were attached to them. TCRdb reprocessed the 5' RACE reads with MiXCR, giving one entry per CDR3 protein. The repertoire holds some 63,000 distinct CDR3 sequences, with under 15% as singletons. The V gene's germline CDR1 is MNHEY and CDR2 SMNVEV (reference sequence). The CDR3 is made up of 13 amino acids. The V and J ends lost 7 bases and 0 bases respectively, with 6 bases between them. The data were taken from a study of early T cells in non-severe SARS-CoV-2 infection. Study in general: The sequenced material was bulk RNA from unsorted whole blood, and its chains were unpaired.

The origin of this receptor is an adult who was a healthcare worker with PCR-confirmed SARS-CoV-2 infection or an uninfected control (not recorded which). The sequenced sample was whole blood. This chain connects TRBV27 to TRBJ2-2; no reliable D call. The CDR3 region is CASTKTNTGELFF. CDR3 coding DNA: TGTGCCAGCACTAAAACGAACACCGGGGAGCTGTTTTTT.